This T cell receptor (beta chain) was retrieved from a study of early T cells in non-severe SARS-CoV-2 infection. Overall study context: From unsorted whole blood, bulk RNA was sequenced, and the chains remained unpaired.

With 0 bases removed from V and 4 bases from J, the gap between germline ends came to 6 bases. The CDR3 loop spans 14 amino acids. Germline V gene lookup returns CDR1 MNHEY and CDR2 SVGEGT. Researchers attached unique molecular identifiers to individual cDNA molecules. TCRdb reanalysed the 5' RACE reads using MiXCR and keeps one entry per CDR3 protein. The sample lists some 50,000 distinct CDR3 sequences; less than 9.5% were seen once. Study-wide findings and caveats: VDJdb matching skewed toward anti-spike CD8 responses, missing private and CD4 specificities.

About this clonotype: Its target is not known.

The material sequenced was whole blood. The TCR sequence derives from an adult who was a healthcare worker with PCR-confirmed SARS-CoV-2 infection or an uninfected control (not recorded which). The chain is built from TRBV6-2 or TRBV6-3 and TRBJ2-2, with D uncertain. This chain's CDR3 is CASSYSTPTGELFF. Here the CDR3 DNA reads TGTGCCAGCAGTTACTCGACTCCCACCGGGGAGCTGTTTTTT.